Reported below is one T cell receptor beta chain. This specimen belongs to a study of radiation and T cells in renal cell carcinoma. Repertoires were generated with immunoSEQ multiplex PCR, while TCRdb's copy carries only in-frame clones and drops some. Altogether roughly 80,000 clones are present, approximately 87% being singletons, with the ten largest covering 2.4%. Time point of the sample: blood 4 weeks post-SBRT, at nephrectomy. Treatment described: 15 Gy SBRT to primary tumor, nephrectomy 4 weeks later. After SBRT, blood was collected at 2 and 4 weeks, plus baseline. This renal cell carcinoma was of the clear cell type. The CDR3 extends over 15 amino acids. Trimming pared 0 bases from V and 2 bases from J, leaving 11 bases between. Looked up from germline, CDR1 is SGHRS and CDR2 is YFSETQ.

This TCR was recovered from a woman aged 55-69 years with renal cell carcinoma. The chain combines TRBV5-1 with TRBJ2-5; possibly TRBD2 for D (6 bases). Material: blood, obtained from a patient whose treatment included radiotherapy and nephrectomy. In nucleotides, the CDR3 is TGCGCCAGCAGCTTGGGTGCGGGGCAGCAAGAGACCCAGTACTTC. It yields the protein CASSLGAGQQETQYF.